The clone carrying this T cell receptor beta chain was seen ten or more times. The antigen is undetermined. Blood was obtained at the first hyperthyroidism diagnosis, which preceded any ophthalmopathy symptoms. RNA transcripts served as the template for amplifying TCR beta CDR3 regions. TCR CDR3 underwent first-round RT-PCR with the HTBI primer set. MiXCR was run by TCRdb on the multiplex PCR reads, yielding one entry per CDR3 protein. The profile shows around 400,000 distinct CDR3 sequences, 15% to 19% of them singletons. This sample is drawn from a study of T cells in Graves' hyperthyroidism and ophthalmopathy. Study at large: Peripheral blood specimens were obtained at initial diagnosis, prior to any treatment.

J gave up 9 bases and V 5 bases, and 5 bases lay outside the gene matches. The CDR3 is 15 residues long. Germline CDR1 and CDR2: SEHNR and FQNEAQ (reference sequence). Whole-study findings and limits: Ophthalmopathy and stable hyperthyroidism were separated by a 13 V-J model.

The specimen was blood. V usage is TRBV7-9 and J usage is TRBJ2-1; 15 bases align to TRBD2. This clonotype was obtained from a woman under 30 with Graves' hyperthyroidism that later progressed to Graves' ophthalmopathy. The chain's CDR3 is CASSRTSGRAVEQFF. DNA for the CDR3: TGTGCCAGCAGCCGGACTAGCGGGAGGGCCGTTGAGCAGTTCTTC. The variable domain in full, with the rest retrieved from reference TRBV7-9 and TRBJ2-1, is DTGVSQNPRHKITKRGQNVTFRCDPISEHNRLYWYRQTLGQGPEFLTYFQNEAQLEKSRLLSDRFSAERPKGSFSTLEIQRTEQGDSAMYLCASSRTSGRAVEQFFGPGTRLTVL.